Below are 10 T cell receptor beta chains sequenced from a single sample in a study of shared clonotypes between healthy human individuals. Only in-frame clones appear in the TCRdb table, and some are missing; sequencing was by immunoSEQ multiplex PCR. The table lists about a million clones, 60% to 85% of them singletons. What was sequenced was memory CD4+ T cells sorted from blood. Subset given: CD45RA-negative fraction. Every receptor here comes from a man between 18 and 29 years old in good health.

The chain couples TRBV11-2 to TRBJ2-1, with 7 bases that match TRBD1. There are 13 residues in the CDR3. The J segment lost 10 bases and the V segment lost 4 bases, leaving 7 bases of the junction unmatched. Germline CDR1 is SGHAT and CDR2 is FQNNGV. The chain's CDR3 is CASSSRGPGEQFF. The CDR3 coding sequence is TGTGCCAGCAGCTCGAGGGGGCCTGGGGAGCAGTTCTTC.

CDR3 in amino acids: CASSLPAIWSTDTQYF. CDR3 sequence (DNA): TGTGCCAGCAGCTTACCCGCCATTTGGAGCACAGATACGCAGTATTTT. This chain uses TRBV7-8 with TRBJ2-3; D gene unclear. The CDR3 contains 16 residues. The V gene lost 2 bases and the J gene lost 0 bases, with 12 bases spanning the gap. Germline V gene data show CDR1 as SGHVS and CDR2 as FQNEAQ. Combining the CDR3 with reference TRBV7-8 and TRBJ2-3 gives the whole variable domain GAGVSQSPRYKVAKRGQDVALRCDPISGHVSLFWYQQALGQGPEFLTYFQNEAQLDKSGLPSDRFFAERPEGSVSTLKIQRTQQEDSAVYLCASSLPAIWSTDTQYFGPGTRLTVL.

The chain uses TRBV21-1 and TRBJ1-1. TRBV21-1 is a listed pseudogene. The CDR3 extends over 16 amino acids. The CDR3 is CASTNTIELGNTEAFF. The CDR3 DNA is TGTGCCAGCACCAACACCATTGAGTTAGGGAACACTGAAGCTTTCTTT.

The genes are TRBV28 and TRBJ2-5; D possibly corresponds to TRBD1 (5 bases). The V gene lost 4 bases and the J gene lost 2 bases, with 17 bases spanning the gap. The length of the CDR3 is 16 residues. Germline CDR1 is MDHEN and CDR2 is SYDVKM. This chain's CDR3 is CASSSSRQTYQETQYF. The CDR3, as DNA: TGTGCCAGCAGTTCCTCACGACAGACTTATCAAGAGACCCAGTACTTC.

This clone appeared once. In nucleotides, the CDR3 is TGCGCCAGCAGCCAGAATAGCGGGGGGGCCGGGGAGACCCAGTACTTC. Translation gives CASSQNSGGAGETQYF. The chain uses TRBV4-1 and TRBJ2-5; 11 bases match TRBD2. The CDR3 sequence is 16 residues long. The V segment lost 3 bases and the J segment 5 bases; nucleotides outside the gene matches: 8. Germline CDR1 and CDR2: MGHRA and YSYEKL.

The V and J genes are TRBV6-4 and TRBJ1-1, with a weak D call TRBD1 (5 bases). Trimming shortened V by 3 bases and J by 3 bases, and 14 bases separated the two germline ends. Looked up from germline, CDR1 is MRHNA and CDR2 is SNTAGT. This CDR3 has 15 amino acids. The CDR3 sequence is CASSEGGTYHTEAFF. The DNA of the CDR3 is TGTGCCAGCAGTGAAGGTGGGACTTACCACACTGAAGCTTTCTTT.

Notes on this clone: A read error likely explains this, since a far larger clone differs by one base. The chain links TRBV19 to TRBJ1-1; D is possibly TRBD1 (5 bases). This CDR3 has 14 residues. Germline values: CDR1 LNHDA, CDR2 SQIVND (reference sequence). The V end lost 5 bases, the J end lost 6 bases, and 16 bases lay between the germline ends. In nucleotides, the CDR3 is TGTGCCAGTAGTGTAGTTGCGGACAAGGCTGAAGCTTTCTTT. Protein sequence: CASSVVADKAEAFF.

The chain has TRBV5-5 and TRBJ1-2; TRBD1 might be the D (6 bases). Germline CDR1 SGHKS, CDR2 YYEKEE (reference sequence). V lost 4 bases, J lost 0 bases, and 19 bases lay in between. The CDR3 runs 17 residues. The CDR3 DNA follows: TGTGCCAGCAGCCATGCACCTGGGGGCAGGTCTAACTATGGCTACACCTTC. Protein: CASSHAPGGRSNYGYTF.

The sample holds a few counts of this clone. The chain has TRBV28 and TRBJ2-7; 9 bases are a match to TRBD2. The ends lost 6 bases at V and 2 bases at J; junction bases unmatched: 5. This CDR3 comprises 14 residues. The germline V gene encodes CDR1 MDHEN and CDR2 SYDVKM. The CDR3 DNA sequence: TGTGCCAGCAGGATGAGCGGGGGGCCCTACGAGCAGTACTTC. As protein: CASRMSGGPYEQYF.

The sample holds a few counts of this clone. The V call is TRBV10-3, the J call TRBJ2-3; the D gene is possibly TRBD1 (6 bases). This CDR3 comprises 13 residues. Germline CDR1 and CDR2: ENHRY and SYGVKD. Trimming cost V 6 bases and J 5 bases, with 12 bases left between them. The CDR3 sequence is CAISQQQGDTQYF. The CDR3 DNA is TGTGCCATCAGCCAGCAACAGGGAGATACGCAGTATTTT.